This TCR beta chain was identified in a study of T cell changes during pregnancy in multiple sclerosis. Profiled with immunoSEQ multiplex PCR; TCRdb holds only in-frame clones, not every one. Of approximately 37,000 clones in the sample, roughly 89% were seen once. The CDR3 consists of 15 residues. The ends were cut back, 9 bases at V and 0 bases at J, with 15 bases in the middle. Germline CDR1 and CDR2: MNHNS and SASEGT. This receptor was taken from a female donor with multiple sclerosis, enrolled in a pregnancy study. The material was CD4+ T cells from peripheral blood mononuclear cells, obtained in the first trimester of pregnancy. The V and J genes are TRBV6-1 and TRBJ1-5; D gene ambiguous. The CDR3 DNA reads as TGTGCCAGTAAAGTGCTCACAAATAGCAATCAGCCCCAGCATTTT. Its translation is CASKVLTNSNQPQHF.